This TCR beta chain derives from a study of a mutant IDH1 vaccine in newly diagnosed glioma. Study-level background: Vaccination began 4-6 weeks post radiotherapy alone, or with temozolomide cycles. Antecedent treatment encompassed radiotherapy, temozolomide, or their combination; the majority received both.

The CDR3 is 16 residues long. The trim removed 1 base at V and 4 bases at J, leaving 8 bases unmatched. Germline V gene sequence: CDR1 SGHTA, CDR2 FQGNSA. Comment on this clone: What it binds is unknown.

As for time point: week 47, end of study. Topical imiquimod was applied with each vaccine dose, which held 300 ug of mutant IDH1 20-mer peptide. Libraries were prepared by immunoSEQ multiplex PCR; TCRdb keeps only in-frame clonotypes and omits some of them. The table lists fewer than 95,000 clones, about 81% of them singletons, with roughly 5.6% in the top ten. This clonotype originated in a middle-aged man with glioma. J is TRBJ2-3 and V is TRBV7-2; 7 positions agree with TRBD1. Sequencing used PBMCs, obtained from a glioma patient whose treatment included an IDH1 peptide vaccine. DNA for the CDR3: TGTGCCAGCAGCTTAGGAGGGGGCAGTAAAGCAGATACGCAGTATTTT. Translation: CASSLGGGSKADTQYF.